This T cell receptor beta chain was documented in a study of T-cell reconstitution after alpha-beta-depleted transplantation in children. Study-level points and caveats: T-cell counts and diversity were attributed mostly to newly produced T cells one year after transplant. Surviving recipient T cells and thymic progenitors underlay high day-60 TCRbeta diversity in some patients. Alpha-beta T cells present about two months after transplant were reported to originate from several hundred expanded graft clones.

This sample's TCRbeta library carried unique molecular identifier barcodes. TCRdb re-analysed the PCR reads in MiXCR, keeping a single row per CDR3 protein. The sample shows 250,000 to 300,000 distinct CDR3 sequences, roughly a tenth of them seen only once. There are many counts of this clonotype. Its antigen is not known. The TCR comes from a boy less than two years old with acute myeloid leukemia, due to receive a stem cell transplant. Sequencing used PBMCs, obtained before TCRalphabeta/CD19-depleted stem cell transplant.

CDR3 nucleotide sequence: TGCAGCGCCTGCTCGGACAGGTACCACAATGAGCAGTTCTTC. It translates to CSACSDRYHNEQFF. This chain connects TRBV29-1 to TRBJ2-1; 7 bases line up with TRBD1. CDR1 SQVTM and CDR2 ANQGSEA come from the germline V gene. The trim removed 7 bases at V and 5 bases at J, leaving 11 bases unmatched. The CDR3 covers 14 residues.